This T cell receptor beta chain derives from a study of T-cell memory formation after mild COVID-19 (dated by TCRdb to about 2021). Study-wide context: TCR sequence clusters from the two donors were found to be largely donor specific. In a couple of donors, T-cell clones that expanded and contracted after mild COVID-19 were tracked by sequencing TCRalpha and TCRbeta repertoires over time. The cohort was made up of two young adult volunteers, one female and one male, who were previously healthy. Summary of the overall study and its limitations: The study covered only a couple of mild cases, and larger cohorts including severe cases with pre-infection samples were considered necessary. Clones that contracted from day 15 to 85 showed balanced CD4/CD8 phenotypes, whereas a second wave of clones that expanded from day 15 to 37 leaned towards CD4+. Contracting CD4+ clones were located mainly in the CM and EM memory subsets, whereas CD8+ clones were found to be enriched in EMRA. SARS-CoV-2 specificity of the second-wave clones peaking on day 37 was not confirmed. Some responding clones were found in pre-infection memory, which suggests that pre-existing cross-reactive memory T cells took part in the SARS-CoV-2 response.

PBMCs were isolated by Ficoll-Paque density gradient centrifugation. With regard to this clonotype: Its recognized antigen is unknown. There are no base qualities to consult, and no much larger clone falls within one base.

Clipping removes 6 bases from V and 3 bases from J, with 8 as the unmatched junction base count. Including the terminal cysteine and phenylalanine, the CDR3 comprises 14 residues. Only the CDR3 part of the read is kept: 42 bases, read in frame from the first base. Taken from the germline V gene, the CDR1 and CDR2 loops are MNHNS and SASEGT. Instrument on record: Illumina NovaSeq 6000. Using 5'RACE with constant-segment primers, TCRalpha and TCRbeta cDNA libraries were constructed, with sample barcodes and unique molecular identifiers added in the process. RNA was extracted from every sample with Trizol reagent. Library amplification was performed in two PCR steps, and a second sample barcode and Illumina TruSeq adapters were introduced in the second step. The libraries were sequenced on an Illumina NovaSeq using 2 x 150 bp paired-end reads. The authors' pipeline ran thus. Reads were demultiplexed and collapsed into UMI-guided consensus sequences with migec v1.2.7. With mixcr v2.1.11, UMI consensuses were aligned to TRA and TRB V and J templates and assembled into clonotypes. A clonotype was counted as expanded or contracted only if both edgeR and NoisET called the change significant, with noise models trained on biological replicates. For edgeR calls, the thresholds were a false discovery rate-adjusted p below 0.01 and a log2 fold-change of 1. As an exploratory analysis of dynamics, max-normalized trajectories of the 1000 most abundant clonotypes were examined with PCA combined with hierarchical clustering. Separately sequenced CD4+ and CD8+ repertoires were used to assign the CD4 or CD8 phenotype of responding clones. TCRdb cleaned the public reads at Q25 with fastp, built clones with MiXCR and kept in-frame beta chains. Each entry is one CDR3 protein sequence, shown with its most common DNA and genes. The V and J calls, along with clone size, are taken from TCRdb and not from the paper's own processing. The sample table records 300,000 to 400,000 distinct CDR3 sequences; about 15% of these occur just once. The top ten clonotypes cover about a fifth of the sample.

The sequence was collected from a man aged 18 to 30 who had mild COVID-19 (a few samples of this study predate the infection). The sample titles of this study are shuffled in the database, so cell type and time point are left out; the donor was told from shared clones. Material: PBMCs or a T cell subset sorted from them (not recorded which). This receptor chain uses TRBV6-1 and TRBJ2-7; 7 junctional bases match TRBD1. At the DNA level, the sequence is TGTGCCAGCAGCGGTCGGGACAGACGCTACGAGCAGTACTTC. It encodes CASSGRDRRYEQYF.